This T cell receptor beta chain comes out of a study of patients and donors after allogeneic stem cell transplantation. This clonotype was counted a few times. Germline loops: CDR1 SGHTA, CDR2 FQGNSA. This CDR3 has 15 residues. Trimming took 3 bases from V and 1 from J, leaving 10 bases between them. TCRdb recomputed calls from the RT-PCR reads with MiXCR, one row per CDR3 protein. The sample holds some 880,000 distinct CDR3 sequences, over 15% seen once. This chain connects TRBV7-2 to TRBJ2-4; D is possibly TRBD1 (6 bases). The origin of this receptor is a human donor who was either an allogeneic HSCT recipient or a stem cell or donor lymphocyte infusion donor (not recorded which). It is not recorded whose cells these are; they may come from a transplant donor. Material for sequencing was blood, either unsorted or a sorted T cell fraction (not recorded which). CDR3 in amino acids: CASSFGTGAKNIQYF. DNA of the CDR3: TGTGCCAGCAGCTTTGGAACAGGGGCCAAAAACATTCAGTACTTC.